This T cell receptor beta chain was profiled in a study of blood T cell repertoires in COVID-19. Study context: Acute-phase and convalescent COVID-19 samples originated in the United States, Italy and Spain.

Clones were sequenced by immunoSEQ multiplex PCR, and TCRdb holds only the in-frame ones, with some missing. Among approximately 93,000 clones listed, just over 85% were seen once. This CDR3 is 14 amino acids long. Trimming took off 2 bases at V and 3 bases at J, with 8 bases between the two ends. Per the germline V gene, CDR1 is MGHDK and CDR2 is SYGVNS. Seattle participants joined during active infection and were tracked over time. The sample consisted of peripheral blood. This chain links TRBV25-1 with TRBJ1-5; perhaps TRBD1 as D (5 bases). The source is a man between 45 and 60 years old with COVID-19, enrolled during active disease. CDR3: CASSEAGLNQPQHF. Here the CDR3 DNA reads TGTGCCAGCAGTGAAGCAGGGCTCAATCAGCCCCAGCATTTT.